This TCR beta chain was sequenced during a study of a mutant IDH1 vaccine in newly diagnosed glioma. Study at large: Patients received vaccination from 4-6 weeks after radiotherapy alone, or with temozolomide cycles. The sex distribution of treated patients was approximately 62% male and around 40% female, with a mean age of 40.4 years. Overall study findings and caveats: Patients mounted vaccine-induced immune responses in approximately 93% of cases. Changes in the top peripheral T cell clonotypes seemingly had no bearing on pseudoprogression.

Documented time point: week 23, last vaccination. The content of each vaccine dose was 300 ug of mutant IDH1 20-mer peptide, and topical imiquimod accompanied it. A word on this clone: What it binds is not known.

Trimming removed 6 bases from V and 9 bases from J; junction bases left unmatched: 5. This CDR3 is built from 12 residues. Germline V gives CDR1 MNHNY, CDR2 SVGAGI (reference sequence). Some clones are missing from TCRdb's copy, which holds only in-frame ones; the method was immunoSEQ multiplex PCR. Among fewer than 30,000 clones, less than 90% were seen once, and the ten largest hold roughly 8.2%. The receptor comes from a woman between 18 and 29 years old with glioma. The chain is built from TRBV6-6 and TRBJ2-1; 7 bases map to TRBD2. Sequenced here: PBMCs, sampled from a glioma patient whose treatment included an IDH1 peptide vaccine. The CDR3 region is CASSREGVEQFF. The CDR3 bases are TGTGCCAGCAGCAGGGAGGGTGTTGAGCAGTTCTTC.